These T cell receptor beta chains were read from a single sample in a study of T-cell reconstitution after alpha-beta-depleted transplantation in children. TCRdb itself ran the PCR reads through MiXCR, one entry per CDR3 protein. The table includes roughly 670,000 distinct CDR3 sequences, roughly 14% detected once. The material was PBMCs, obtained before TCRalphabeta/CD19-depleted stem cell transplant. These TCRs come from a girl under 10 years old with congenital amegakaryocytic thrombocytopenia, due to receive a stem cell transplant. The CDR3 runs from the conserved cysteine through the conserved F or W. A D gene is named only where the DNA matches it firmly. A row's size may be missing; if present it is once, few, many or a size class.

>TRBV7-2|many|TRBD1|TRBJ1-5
TGTGCCAGCAGCTTAGGACTGACAGGGTTCAATCAGCCCCAGCATTTT
CASSLGLTGFNQPQHF
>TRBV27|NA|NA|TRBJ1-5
TGTGCCAGCAGACTGGCTGGGGGTTACAATCAGCCCCAGCATTTT
CASRLAGGYNQPQHF
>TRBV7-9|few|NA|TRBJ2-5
TGTGCCAGCAGCGCAAATATTGAGACCCAGTACTTC
CASSANIETQYF
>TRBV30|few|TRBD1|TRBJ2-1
TGTGCCACAGGGGGAATGTATGAGCAGTTCTTC
CATGGMYEQFF
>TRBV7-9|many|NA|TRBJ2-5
TGTGCCAGCAGCTTAGTGGTGTTGGGGAAGGAGACCCAGTACTTC
CASSLVVLGKETQYF
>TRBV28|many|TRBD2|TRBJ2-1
TGTGCCAGCAGTTTTCCTAGCGGCAGCTCCTACAATGAGCAGTTCTTC
CASSFPSGSSYNEQFF
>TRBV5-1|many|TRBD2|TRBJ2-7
TGCGCCAGCAGCCCGACTCCGGGACTAGCATACGAGCAGTACTTC
CASSPTPGLAYEQYF
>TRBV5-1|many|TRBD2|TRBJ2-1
TGCGCCAGCAGCCGGGGTAGCGGGAGGACGGATGAGCAGTTCTTC
CASSRGSGRTDEQFF
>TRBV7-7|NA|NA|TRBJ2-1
TGTGCCAGCAGCTCAGGGCCATGGAACAATGAGCAGTTCTTC
CASSSGPWNNEQFF
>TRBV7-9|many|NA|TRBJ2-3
TGTGCCAGCCCCCGACGTGGTGCTAGTCCCACAGATACGCAGTATTTT
CASPRRGASPTDTQYF
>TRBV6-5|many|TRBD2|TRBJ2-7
TGTGCCAGCAGCCGCAGCCGGATGTCTAGCGGGGCCTACGAGCAGTACTTC
CASSRSRMSSGAYEQYF
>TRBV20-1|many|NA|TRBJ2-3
TGCAGTGCTAGTGTCAGTTCCTCTAGCACAGATACGCAGTATTTT
CSASVSSSSTDTQYF
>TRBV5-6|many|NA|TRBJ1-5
TGTGCCAGCAGCTTATCAATCAATCAGCCCCAGCATTTT
CASSLSINQPQHF
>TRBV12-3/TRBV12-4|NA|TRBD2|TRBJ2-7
TGTGCCAGCAGTATCAACAGAGAATCAGCGGGGGAGCAGTACTTC
CASSINRESAGEQYF
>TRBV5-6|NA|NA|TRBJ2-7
TGTGCCAGCAGCCGGACCAGGGGAGGCTCCTACGAGCAGTACTTC
CASSRTRGGSYEQYF
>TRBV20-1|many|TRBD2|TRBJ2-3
TGCAGTGCTAGAGAGACTAGCGTGAACACAGATACGCAGTATTTT
CSARETSVNTDTQYF